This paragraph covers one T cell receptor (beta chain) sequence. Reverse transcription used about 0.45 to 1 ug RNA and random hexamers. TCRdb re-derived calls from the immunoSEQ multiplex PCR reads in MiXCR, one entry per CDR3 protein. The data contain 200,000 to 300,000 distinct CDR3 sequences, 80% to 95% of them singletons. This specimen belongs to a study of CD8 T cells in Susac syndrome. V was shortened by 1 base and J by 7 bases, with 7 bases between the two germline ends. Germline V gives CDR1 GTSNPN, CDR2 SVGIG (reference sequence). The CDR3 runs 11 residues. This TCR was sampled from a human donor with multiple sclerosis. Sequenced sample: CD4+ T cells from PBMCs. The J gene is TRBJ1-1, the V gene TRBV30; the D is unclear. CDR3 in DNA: TGTGCCTGGAGTGACGTTCGTGAAGCTTTCTTT. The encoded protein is CAWSDVREAFF. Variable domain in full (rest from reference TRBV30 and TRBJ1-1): SQTIHQWPATLVQPVGSPLSLECTVEGTSNPNLYWYRQAAGRGLQLLFYSVGIGQISSEVPQNLSASRPQDRQFILSSKKLLLSDSGFYLCAWSDVREAFFGQGTRLTVV.